The rows below give T cell receptor beta chains drawn from one sample of a study of cytomegalovirus exposure and HLA in healthy donors. Sequenced by immunoSEQ multiplex PCR; TCRdb stores in-frame clones only, minus some. The sample lists roughly 130,000 clones, more than 60% occurring once. Sequenced material: PBMCs. Source of these receptors: a woman aged 45-60 years in good health and CMV-seropositive. Both conserved end residues are part of each CDR3. The D gene is left open where the match is weak.

V gene	J gene	D gene	CDR3 protein
TRBV27	TRBJ2-3	-	CASSLVRGADTQYF
TRBV2	TRBJ1-1	TRBD1	CASSLGQVATEAFF
TRBV7-2	TRBJ2-7	TRBD1	CASSYRQGASYEQYF
TRBV4-2	TRBJ2-5	-	CASSYTQQGKETQYF
TRBV7-2	TRBJ2-7	TRBD1	CASSLGDRSYEQYF
TRBV6-5	TRBJ2-3	TRBD2	CASSKRGGGTDTQYF
TRBV28	TRBJ2-7	-	CASSRGGYEQYF
TRBV28	TRBJ2-3	-	CASSLMTARKDTQYF
TRBV19	TRBJ2-7	-	CASSPSGVSYEQYF
TRBV5-4	TRBJ2-3	TRBD2	CASSSTRTSGGTDTQYF
TRBV28	TRBJ1-1	-	CASSYPGQGDTEAFF
TRBV6-6	TRBJ1-1	-	CASFQVVGWAEAFF
TRBV6-6	TRBJ1-1	-	CASSYESEAFF
TRBV13	TRBJ2-7	-	CASSLGVSEQYF
TRBV4-1	TRBJ2-1	TRBD2	CASSQDPGGVRDEQFF
TRBV11-2	TRBJ2-2	TRBD1	CASSWDSFTGELFF
TRBV12-5	TRBJ1-1	-	CASGGTEAFF
TRBV7-9	TRBJ1-1	TRBD1	CASSSDRGRVGEAFF
TRBV6-1	TRBJ2-7	TRBD1	CASRETPGQGYEQYF
TRBV29-1	TRBJ2-5	TRBD1	CSSDGDRGKETQYF
TRBV6-5	TRBJ2-7	TRBD1	CASSPGTGSYEQYF
TRBV2	TRBJ1-1	-	CAGGVSSALEAFF
TRBV28	TRBJ2-1	TRBD2	CASRTSGAYEQFF
TRBV9	TRBJ2-3	-	CASSVAPGDTQYF
TRBV7-2	TRBJ1-1	TRBD1	CASSSNGQGGTEAFF
TRBV7-2	TRBJ2-5	TRBD2	CASSNREVQYF
TRBV11-2	TRBJ1-2	TRBD1	CASSYGQGYGYTF
TRBV6-6	TRBJ2-3	TRBD1	CASSYSQRGLADTQYF
TRBV7-3	TRBJ2-3	-	CASSLSGGATADTQYF
TRBV6-1	TRBJ1-2	-	CASRKTGANYGYTF
TRBV5-1	TRBJ2-7	-	CASSEPRGGYSYEQYF
TRBV6-1	TRBJ1-1	-	CASTPALRAAGEAFF
TRBV5-1	TRBJ2-5	TRBD2	CASSFGASGGSQYQETQYF
TRBV5-1	TRBJ1-4	-	CASSGGGGLNEKLFF
TRBV27	TRBJ2-7	-	CASSVNNRAYEQYF
TRBV7-3	TRBJ1-1	TRBD1	CASSPTPGGTEAFF
TRBV5-4	TRBJ2-7	TRBD1	CASTLTGGSYEQYF
TRBV5-6	TRBJ1-3	-	CASSSTGLGNTIYF
TRBV7-8	TRBJ2-2	TRBD2	CASSLASGSNTGELFF
TRBV10-3	TRBJ1-1	-	CAICETGDTEAFF
TRBV28	TRBJ2-7	-	CASSTPTGFHEQYF
TRBV2	TRBJ1-3	-	CASSEEGQRGNTIYF
TRBV2	TRBJ2-1	-	CATPRRGEERSYNEQFF
TRBV6-5	TRBJ1-1	-	CASSRYTEAFF
TRBV5-1	TRBJ2-7	TRBD1	CASSSDRGLFNEQYF
TRBV28	TRBJ1-6	TRBD1	CASSRLGQGLNSPLHF
TRBV25-1	TRBJ1-1	-	CASSEYRLGAEAFF
TRBV14	TRBJ2-4	-	CASRASQILAKNIQYF
TRBV5-1	-	TRBD1	CASSLDSGTATYEQYF
TRBV7-2	TRBJ2-3	-	CASSLVPRGGTDTQYF
TRBV6-1	TRBJ1-6	-	CASSVGSSYNSPLHF
TRBV5-8	TRBJ2-6	-	CASSSRGGANVLTF
TRBV18	TRBJ2-1	-	CASSPLEQFF